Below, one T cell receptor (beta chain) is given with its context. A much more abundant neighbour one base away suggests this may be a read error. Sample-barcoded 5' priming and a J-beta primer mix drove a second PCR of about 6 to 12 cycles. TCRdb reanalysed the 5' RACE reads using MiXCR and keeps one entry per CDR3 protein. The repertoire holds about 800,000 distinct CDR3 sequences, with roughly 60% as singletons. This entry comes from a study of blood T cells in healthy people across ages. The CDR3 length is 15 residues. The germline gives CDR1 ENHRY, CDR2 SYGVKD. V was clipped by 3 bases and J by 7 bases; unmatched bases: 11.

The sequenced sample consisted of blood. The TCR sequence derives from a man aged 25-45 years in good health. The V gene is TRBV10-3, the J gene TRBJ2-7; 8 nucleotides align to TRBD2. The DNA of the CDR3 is TGTGCCATCAGTGATGGTAGCGGGAACTACAATGAGCAGTACTTC. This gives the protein CAISDGSGNYNEQYF.